Reported below is one T cell receptor (beta chain). Its antigen is not known. The data were produced by immunoSEQ multiplex PCR, yet TCRdb's version contains in-frame clones alone and is incomplete. The sample lists about 140,000 clones, about 90% occurring once. Germline V gene lookup returns CDR1 SNHLY and CDR2 FYNNEI. V gave up 6 bases and J gave up 0 bases; unmatched junction bases: 8. The CDR3 is made up of 17 amino acids. This entry is derived from a study of T cell responses to AZD1222 COVID-19 vaccine. On the study more broadly: Pooling was applied to second doses at about 4 or about 12 weeks. Study results and limitations: Donors in the cohort were predominantly white British and more often female, and clonal diversity was possibly underestimated. Vaccine-associated CD4 TCRs ranged over spike, dominating at 160-218 and 743-854.

The chain uses TRBV2 and TRBJ2-3, with 11 positions matching TRBD2. This TCR came from an adult in good health. The specimen comprised peripheral blood, sampled on day 0 of AZD1222 vaccination. The CDR3 loop reads CASRGTSGRASTDTQYF. The CDR3 DNA reads as TGTGCCAGCAGAGGGACTAGCGGACGGGCTAGCACAGATACGCAGTATTTT.